This entry concerns a single T cell receptor (beta chain). The antigen is unknown. Method: immunoSEQ multiplex PCR; TCRdb's copy keeps in-frame clones and lacks some. The sample has 150,000 to 200,000 clones, around 94% seen once. V was clipped by 4 bases and J by 2 bases; unmatched bases: 7. CDR3 size: 17 residues. CDR1 and CDR2 from the germline V gene are SEHNR and FQNEAQ (reference sequence). This sample is part of a study of T cell responses to AZD1222 COVID-19 vaccine. Analysis merged second doses at about 4 or about 12 weeks. Study results and caveats: Spike-wide vaccine-associated CD4 TCRs dominated at 160-218 and 743-854. Scientists sampled the repertoires only once the peak T cell response had passed. Recipients of two AZD1222 doses showed rising Spike-specific TCR breadth and depth.

The specimen comprised peripheral blood, sampled 28 days after the second AZD1222 dose. The chain is built from TRBV7-9 and TRBJ2-2, with TRBD2 matching over 10 bases. The receptor was derived from an adult who received the AZD1222 COVID-19 vaccine. The CDR3 nucleotides are TGTGCCAGCAGCTCGTACGGACTAGCGGCCAACACCGGGGAGCTGTTTTTT. Protein product: CASSSYGLAANTGELFF.